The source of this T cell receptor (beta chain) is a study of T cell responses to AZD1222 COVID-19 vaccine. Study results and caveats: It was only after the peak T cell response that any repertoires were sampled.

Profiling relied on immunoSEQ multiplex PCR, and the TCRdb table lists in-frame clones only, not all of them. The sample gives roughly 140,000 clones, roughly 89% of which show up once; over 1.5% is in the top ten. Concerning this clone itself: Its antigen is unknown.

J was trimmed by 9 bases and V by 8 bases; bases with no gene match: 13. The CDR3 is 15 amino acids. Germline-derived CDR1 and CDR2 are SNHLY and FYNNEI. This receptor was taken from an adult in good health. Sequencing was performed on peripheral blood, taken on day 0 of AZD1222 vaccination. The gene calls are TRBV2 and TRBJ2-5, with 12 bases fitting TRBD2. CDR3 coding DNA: TGTGCCAGCTTCGGGGGACTAGCGGGCCTAGGGGCCCAGTACTTC. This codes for CASFGGLAGLGAQYF.